The clone carrying this T cell receptor (beta chain) was seen more than once but under ten times. With 6 bases removed from V and 12 bases from J, the gap between germline ends came to 18 bases. This CDR3 has 12 amino acids. This sample stems from a study of metastatic and nonmetastatic thyroid tumors. Study as a whole: Malignant and benign thyroid patients had repertoires compared in peripheral blood and tumor or nodule tissue.

The authors' processing: Across clinicopathological groups, CDR3 differences served as the basis for building a distant-metastasis classifier for papillary thyroid cancer. With MiXCR, TCRdb called clones anew from the PCR reads. These V and J calls derive from TCRdb rather than the authors' analysis. The sample lists tens of thousands of clones, roughly 15% occurring once. Among the patients, none had received any treatment before thyroid surgery. Specimen: blood. This chain joins TRBV12-3 or TRBV12-4 and TRBJ2-7; D could derive from TRBD1 or TRBD2 (5 bases each). The TCR comes from a female donor with papillary thyroid cancer or a benign thyroid nodule (not recorded which). Some clones in this sample may be carry-over from other donors' samples. Here the CDR3 DNA reads TGTGCCAGCAGCAAGGGACGCGATAGTCCGTACTTC. The encoded protein is CASSKGRDSPYF.